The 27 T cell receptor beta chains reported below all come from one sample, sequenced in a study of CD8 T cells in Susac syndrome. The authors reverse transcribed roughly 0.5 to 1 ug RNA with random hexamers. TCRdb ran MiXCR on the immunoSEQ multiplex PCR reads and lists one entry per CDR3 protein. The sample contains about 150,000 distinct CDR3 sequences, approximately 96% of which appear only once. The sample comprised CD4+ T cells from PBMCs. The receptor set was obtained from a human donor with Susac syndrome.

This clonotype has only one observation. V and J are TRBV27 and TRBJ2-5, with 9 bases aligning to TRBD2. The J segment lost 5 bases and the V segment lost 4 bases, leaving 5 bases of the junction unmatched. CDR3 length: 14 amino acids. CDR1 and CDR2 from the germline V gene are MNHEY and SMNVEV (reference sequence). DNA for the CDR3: TGTGCCAGCAGTTCCGGGACTAGCAGGGAGACCCAGTACTTC. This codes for CASSSGTSRETQYF.

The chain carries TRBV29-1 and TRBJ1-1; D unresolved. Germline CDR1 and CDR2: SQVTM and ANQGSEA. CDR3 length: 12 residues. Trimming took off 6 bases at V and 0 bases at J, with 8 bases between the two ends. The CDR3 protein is CSVAVLNTEAFF. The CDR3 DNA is TGCAGCGTCGCTGTTCTGAACACTGAAGCTTTCTTT. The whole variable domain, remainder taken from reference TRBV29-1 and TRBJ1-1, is SAVISQKPSRDICQRGTSLTIQCQVDSQVTMMFWYRQQPGQSLTLIATANQGSEATYESGFVIDKFPISRPNLTFSTLTVSNMSPEDSSIYLCSVAVLNTEAFFGQGTRLTVV.

CDR3 protein: CATSDGLAGNGANVLTF. DNA of the CDR3: TGTGCCACCAGTGATGGACTAGCGGGGAATGGGGCCAACGTCCTGACTTTC. The chain couples TRBV24-1 to TRBJ2-6; TRBD2 matches at 12 bases. Losses at the gene ends were 3 bases for V and 3 bases for J; bases not matched to a gene: 2. Per the germline V gene, CDR1 is KGHDR and CDR2 is SFDVKD. The CDR3 runs to 17 residues.

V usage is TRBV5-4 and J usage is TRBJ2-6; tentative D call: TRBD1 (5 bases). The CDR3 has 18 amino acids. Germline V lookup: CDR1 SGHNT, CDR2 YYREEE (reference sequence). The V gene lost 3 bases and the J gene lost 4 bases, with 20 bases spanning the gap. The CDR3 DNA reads TGTGCCAGCAGCTCGACAGCTACCCCCCTCGGCGGGGCCAACGTCCTGACTTTC. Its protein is CASSSTATPLGGANVLTF.

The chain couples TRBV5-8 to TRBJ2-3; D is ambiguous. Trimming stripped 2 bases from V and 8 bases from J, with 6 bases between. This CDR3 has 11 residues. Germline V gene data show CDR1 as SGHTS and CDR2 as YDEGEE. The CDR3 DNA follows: TGTGCCAGCAGCTTCCTCACTACGCAGTATTTT. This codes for CASSFLTTQYF.

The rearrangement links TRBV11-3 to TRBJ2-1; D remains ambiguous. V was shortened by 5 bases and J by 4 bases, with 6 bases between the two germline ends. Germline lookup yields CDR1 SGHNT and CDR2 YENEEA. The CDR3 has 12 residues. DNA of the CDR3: TGTGCCAGCAGCCGTGCGTACAATGAGCAGTTCTTC. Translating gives CASSRAYNEQFF.

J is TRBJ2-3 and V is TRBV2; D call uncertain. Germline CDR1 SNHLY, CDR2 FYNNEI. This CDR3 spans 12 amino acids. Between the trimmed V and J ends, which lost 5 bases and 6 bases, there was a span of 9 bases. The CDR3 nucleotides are TGTGCCAGCAGTTGGGTTAGGGATACGCAGTATTTT. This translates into CASSWVRDTQYF.

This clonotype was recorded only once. CDR3 sequence: CASRPQGRETQYF. The CDR3 DNA is TGTGCCAGCAGACCGCAGGGGAGGGAGACCCAGTACTTC. The rearrangement joins TRBV11-2 to TRBJ2-5; D possibly matches TRBD1 or TRBD2 (6 bases each). Germline V gives CDR1 SGHAT, CDR2 FQNNGV. This CDR3 contains 13 residues. V was cut by 6 bases and J by 5 bases, with 13 bases left in between.

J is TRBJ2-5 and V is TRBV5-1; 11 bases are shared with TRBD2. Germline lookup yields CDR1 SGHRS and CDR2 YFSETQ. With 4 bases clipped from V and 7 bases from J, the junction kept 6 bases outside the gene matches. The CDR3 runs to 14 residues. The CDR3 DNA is TGCGCCAGCAGCAAGACTAGCGGGGATGGGACCCAGTACTTC. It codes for CASSKTSGDGTQYF.

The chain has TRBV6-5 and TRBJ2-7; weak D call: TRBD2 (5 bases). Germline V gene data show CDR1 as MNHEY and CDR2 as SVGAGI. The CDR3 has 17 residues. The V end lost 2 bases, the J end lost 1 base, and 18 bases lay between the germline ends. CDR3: CASSYSPPAGQSYEQYF. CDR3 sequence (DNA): TGTGCCAGCAGTTACAGCCCCCCGGCGGGCCAATCCTACGAGCAGTACTTC.

The DNA of the CDR3 is TGTGCCAGCAGCAGATACCAGGGAAAAGAGACCCAGTACTTC. As protein: CASSRYQGKETQYF. This chain links TRBV14 with TRBJ2-5, with a weak D call TRBD1 (5 bases). Germline values: CDR1 SGHDN, CDR2 FVKESK. Trimming stripped 5 bases from V and 3 bases from J, with 13 bases between. The CDR3 totals 14 residues.

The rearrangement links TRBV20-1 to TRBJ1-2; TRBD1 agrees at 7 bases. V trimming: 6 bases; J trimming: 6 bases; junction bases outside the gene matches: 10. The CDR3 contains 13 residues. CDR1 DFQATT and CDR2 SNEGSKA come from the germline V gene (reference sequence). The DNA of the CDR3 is TGCAGTGCCACAATGGGACAGAAAGATGGCTACACCTTC. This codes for CSATMGQKDGYTF.

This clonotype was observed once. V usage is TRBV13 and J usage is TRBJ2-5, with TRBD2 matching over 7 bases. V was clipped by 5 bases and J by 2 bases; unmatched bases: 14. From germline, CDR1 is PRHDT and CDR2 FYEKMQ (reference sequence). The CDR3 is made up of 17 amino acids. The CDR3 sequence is CASSPPSGGAGQETQYF. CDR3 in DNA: TGTGCCAGCAGCCCACCATCGGGGGGAGCGGGGCAAGAGACCCAGTACTTC.

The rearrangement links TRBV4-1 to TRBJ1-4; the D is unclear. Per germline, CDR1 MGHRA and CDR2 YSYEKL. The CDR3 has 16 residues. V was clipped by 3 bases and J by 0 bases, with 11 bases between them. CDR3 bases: TGCGCCAGCAGCCACCCGAGGACCCCAACTAATGAAAAACTGTTTTTT. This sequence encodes CASSHPRTPTNEKLFF.

CDR3 bases: TGTGCCAGCAGTGCAGAGCTAGCGGGGGGACACAATGAGCAGTTCTTC. It encodes CASSAELAGGHNEQFF. The chain is built from TRBV2 and TRBJ2-1; the match to TRBD2 covers 11 bases. Germline V gives CDR1 SNHLY, CDR2 FYNNEI. V was pared by 4 bases and J by 5 bases, with 7 bases of the junction left unmatched. The CDR3 has 16 amino acids.

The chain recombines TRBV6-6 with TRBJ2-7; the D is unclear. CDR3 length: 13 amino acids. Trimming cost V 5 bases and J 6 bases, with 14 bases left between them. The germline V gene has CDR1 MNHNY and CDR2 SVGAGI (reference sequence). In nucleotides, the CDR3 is TGTGCCAGCAGTCTCGACGCGGTTGGCGAGCAGTACTTC. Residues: CASSLDAVGEQYF.

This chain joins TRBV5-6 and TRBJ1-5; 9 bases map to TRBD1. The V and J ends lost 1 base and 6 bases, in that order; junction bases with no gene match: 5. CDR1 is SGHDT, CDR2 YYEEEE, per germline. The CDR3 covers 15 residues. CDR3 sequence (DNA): TGTGCCAGCAGCTTGAATAGGGACAGGGTTCAGCCCCAGCATTTT. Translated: CASSLNRDRVQPQHF. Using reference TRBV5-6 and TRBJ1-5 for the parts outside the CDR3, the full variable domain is DAGVTQSPTHLIKTRGQQVTLRCSPKSGHDTVSWYQQALGQGPQFIFQYYEEEERQRGNFPDRFSGHQFPNYSSELNVNALLLGDSALYLCASSLNRDRVQPQHFGDGTRLSIL.

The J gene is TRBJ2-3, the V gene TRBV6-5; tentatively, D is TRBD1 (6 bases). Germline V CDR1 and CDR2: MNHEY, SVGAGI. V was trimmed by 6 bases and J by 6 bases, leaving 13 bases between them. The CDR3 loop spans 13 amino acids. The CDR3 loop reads CASSQQGFDTQYF. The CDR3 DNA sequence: TGTGCCAGCAGCCAGCAGGGGTTCGATACGCAGTATTTT.

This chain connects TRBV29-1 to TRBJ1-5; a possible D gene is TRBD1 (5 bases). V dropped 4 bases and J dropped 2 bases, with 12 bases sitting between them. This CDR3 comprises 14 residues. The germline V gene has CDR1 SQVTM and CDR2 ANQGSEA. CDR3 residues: CSVGDGGGNQPQHF. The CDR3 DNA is TGCAGCGTTGGGGATGGGGGAGGCAATCAGCCCCAGCATTTT.

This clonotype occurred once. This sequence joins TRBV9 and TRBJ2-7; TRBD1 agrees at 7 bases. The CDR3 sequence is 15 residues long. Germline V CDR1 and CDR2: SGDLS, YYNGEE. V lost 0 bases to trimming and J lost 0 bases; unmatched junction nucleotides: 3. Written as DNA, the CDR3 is TGTGCCAGCAGCGTAGGACCAGGGGGCTCCTACGAGCAGTACTTC. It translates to CASSVGPGGSYEQYF.

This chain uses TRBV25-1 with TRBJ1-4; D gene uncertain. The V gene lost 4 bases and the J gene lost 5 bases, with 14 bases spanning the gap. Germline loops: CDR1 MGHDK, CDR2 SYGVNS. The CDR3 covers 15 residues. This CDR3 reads CASSGSPGRNEKLFF. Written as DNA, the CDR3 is TGTGCCAGCAGTGGGTCCCCGGGCCGAAATGAAAAACTGTTTTTT.

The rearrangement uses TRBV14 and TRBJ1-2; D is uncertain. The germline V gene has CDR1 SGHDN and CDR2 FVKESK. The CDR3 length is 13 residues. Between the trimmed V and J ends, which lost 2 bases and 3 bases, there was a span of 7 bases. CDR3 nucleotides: TGTGCCAGCAGCCAACAGGTCCACTATGGCTACACCTTC. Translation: CASSQQVHYGYTF.

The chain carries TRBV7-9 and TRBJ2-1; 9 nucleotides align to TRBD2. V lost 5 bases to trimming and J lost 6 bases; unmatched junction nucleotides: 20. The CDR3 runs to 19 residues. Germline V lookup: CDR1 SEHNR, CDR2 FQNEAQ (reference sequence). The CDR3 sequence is CASSRVSGAASGATNEQFF. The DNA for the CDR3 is TGTGCCAGCAGCCGAGTCTCGGGGGCGGCTAGCGGGGCAACCAATGAGCAGTTCTTC.

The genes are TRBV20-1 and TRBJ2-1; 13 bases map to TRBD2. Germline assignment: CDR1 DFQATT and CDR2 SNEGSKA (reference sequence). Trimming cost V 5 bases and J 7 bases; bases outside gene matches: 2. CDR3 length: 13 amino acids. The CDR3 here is CSAPTSGGNEQFF. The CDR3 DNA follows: TGCAGTGCTCCGACTAGCGGGGGGAATGAGCAGTTCTTC.

CDR3 region: CASSFAGTGNEGYTF. The CDR3 region has the DNA TGCGCCAGCAGTTTTGCCGGGACAGGGAATGAAGGCTACACCTTC. This chain joins TRBV5-1 and TRBJ1-2; TRBD1 aligns across 9 bases. Losses at the gene ends were 5 bases for V and 8 bases for J; bases not matched to a gene: 13. Germline V lookup: CDR1 SGHRS, CDR2 YFSETQ. This CDR3 has 15 residues.

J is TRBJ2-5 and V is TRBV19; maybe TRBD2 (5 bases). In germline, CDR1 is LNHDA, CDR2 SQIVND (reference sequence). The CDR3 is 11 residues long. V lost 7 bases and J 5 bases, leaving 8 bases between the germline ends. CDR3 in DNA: TGTGCCAGTATGTCGGGGGAGACCCAGTACTTC. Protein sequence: CASMSGETQYF. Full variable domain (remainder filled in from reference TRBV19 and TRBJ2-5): DGGITQSPKYLFRKEGQNVTLSCEQNLNHDAMYWYRQDPGQGLRLIYYSQIVNDFQKGDIAEGYSVSREKKESFPLTVTSAQKNPTAFYLCASMSGETQYFGPGTRLLVL.

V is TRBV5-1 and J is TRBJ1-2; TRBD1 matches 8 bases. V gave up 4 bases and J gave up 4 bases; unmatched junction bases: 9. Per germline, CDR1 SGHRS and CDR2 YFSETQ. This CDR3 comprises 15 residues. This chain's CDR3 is CASSGGQAPFYGYTF. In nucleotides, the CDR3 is TGCGCCAGCAGCGGGGGACAGGCCCCATTCTATGGCTACACCTTC.